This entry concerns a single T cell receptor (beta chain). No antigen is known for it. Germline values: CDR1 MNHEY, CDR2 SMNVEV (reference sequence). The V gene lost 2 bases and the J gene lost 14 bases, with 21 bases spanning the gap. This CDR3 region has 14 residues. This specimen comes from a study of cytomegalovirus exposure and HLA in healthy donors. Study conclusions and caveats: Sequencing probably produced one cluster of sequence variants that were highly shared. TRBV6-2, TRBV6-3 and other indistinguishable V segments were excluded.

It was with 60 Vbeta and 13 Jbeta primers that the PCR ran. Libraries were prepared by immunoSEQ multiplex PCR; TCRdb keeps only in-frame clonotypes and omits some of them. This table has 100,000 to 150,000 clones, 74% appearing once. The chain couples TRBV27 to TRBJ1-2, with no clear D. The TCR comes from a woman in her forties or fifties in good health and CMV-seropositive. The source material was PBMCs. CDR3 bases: TGTGCCAGCAGTTTAGGCGGGCCCGAAAAACTTACGACCTTC. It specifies CASSLGGPEKLTTF.